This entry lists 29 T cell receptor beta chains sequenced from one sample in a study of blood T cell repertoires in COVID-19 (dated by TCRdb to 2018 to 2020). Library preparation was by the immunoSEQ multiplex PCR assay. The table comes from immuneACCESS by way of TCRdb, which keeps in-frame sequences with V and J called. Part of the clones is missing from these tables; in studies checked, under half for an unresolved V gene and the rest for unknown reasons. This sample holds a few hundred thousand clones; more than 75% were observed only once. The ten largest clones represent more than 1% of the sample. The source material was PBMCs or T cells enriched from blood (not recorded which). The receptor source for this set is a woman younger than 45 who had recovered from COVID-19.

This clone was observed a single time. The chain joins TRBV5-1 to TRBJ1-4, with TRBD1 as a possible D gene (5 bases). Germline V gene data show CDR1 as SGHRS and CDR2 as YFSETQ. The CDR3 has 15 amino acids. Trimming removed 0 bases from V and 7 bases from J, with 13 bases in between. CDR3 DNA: TGCGCCAGCAGCTTGGAGTTTCCGGGGGGTGAAAAACTGTTTTTT. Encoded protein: CASSLEFPGGEKLFF.

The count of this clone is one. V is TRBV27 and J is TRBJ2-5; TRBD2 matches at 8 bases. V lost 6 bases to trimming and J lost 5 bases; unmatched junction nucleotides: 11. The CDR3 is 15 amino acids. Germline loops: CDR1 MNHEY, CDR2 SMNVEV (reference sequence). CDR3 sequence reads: CASSRSLGLAETQYF. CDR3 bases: TGTGCCAGCAGCCGATCCCTAGGACTAGCTGAGACCCAGTACTTC.

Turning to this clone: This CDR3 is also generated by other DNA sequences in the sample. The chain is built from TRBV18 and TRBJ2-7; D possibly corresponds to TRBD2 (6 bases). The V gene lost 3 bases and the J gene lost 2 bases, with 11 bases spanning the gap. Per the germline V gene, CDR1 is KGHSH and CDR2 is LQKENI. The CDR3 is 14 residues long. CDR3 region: CASSPSGGAYEQYF. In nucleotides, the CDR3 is TGTGCCAGCTCACCTTCCGGAGGGGCCTACGAGCAGTACTTC. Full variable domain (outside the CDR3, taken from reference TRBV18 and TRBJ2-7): NAGVMQNPRHLVRRRGQEARLRCSPMKGHSHVYWYRQLPEEGLKFMVYLQKENIIDESGMPKERFSAEFPKEGPSILRIQQVVRGDSAAYFCASSPSGGAYEQYFGPGTRLTVT.

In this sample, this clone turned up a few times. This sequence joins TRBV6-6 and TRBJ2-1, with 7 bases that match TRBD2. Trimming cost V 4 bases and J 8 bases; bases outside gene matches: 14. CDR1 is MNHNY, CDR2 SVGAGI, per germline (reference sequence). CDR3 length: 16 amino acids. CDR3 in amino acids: CASSLGRASEVDEQFF. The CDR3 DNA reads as TGTGCCAGCAGTTTGGGGAGGGCTAGTGAGGTGGATGAGCAGTTCTTC.

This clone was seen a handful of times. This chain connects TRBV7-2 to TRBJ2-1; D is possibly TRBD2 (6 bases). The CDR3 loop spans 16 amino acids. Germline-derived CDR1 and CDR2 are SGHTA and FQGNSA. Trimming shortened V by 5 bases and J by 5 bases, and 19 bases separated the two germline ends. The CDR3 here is CASSPLGRGDHNEQFF. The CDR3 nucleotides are TGTGCCAGCAGCCCCCTCGGGCGGGGTGATCACAATGAGCAGTTCTTC.

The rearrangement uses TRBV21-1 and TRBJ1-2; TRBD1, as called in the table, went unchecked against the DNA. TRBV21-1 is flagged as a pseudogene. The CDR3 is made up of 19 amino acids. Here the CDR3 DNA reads TGTGCCAGCAGCAAGTCTCCGGGACAGGGGGGATACCCTAACTATGGCTACACCTTC. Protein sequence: CASSKSPGQGGYPNYGYTF.

The CDR3, as DNA: TGTGCCAGCAGCTTAGGTGTAGGGACAGCATCGGGGTATAATTCACCCCTCCACTTT. Translated, it gives CASSLGVGTASGYNSPLHF. The V call is TRBV11-2, the J call TRBJ1-6, with 7 bases matching TRBD1. The ends lost 1 base at V and 4 bases at J; junction bases unmatched: 13. The length of the CDR3 is 19 residues. CDR1 and CDR2 from the germline V gene are SGHAT and FQNNGV.

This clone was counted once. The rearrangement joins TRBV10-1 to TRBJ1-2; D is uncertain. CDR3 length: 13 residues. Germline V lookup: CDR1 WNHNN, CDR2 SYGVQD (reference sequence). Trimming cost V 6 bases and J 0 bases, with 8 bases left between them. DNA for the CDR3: TGCGCCAGCAGCGAAACAGCTAACTATGGCTACACCTTC. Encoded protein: CASSETANYGYTF.

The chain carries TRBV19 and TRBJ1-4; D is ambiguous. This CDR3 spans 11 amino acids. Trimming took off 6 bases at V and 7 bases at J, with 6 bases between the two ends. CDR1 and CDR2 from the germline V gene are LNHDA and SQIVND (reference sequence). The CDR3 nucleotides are TGTGCCAGTAGGGGGAGTGAAAAACTGTTTTTT. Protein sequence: CASRGSEKLFF.

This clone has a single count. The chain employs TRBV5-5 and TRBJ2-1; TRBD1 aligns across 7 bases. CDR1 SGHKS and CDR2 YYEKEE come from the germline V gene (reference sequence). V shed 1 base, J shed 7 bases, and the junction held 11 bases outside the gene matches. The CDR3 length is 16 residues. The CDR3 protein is CASSLLPDRTGNEQFF. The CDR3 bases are TGTGCCAGCAGCTTGCTCCCGGACAGGACGGGGAATGAGCAGTTCTTC.

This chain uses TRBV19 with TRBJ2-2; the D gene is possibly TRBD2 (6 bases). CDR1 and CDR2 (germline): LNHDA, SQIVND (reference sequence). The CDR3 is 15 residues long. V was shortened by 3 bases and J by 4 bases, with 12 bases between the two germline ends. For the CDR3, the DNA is TGTGCCAGTAGTATCGGCGGGGTTGCCACCGGGGAGCTGTTTTTT. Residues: CASSIGGVATGELFF.

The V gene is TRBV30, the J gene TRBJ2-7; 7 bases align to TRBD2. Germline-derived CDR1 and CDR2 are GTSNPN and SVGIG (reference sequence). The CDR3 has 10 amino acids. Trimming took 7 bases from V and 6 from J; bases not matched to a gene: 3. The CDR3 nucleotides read TGTGCCTCGGGAGGTCGCGAGCAGTACTTC. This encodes CASGGREQYF. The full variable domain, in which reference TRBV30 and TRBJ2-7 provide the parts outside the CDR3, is SQTIHQWPATLVQPVGSPLSLECTVEGTSNPNLYWYRQAAGRGLQLLFYSVGIGQISSEVPQNLSASRPQDRQFILSSKKLLLSDSGFYLCASGGREQYFGPGTRLTVT.

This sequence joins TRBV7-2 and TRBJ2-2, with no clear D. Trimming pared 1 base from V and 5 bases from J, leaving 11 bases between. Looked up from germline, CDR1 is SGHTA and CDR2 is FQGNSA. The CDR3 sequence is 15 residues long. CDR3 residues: CASSLVVSDTGELFF. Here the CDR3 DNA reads TGTGCCAGCAGCTTAGTTGTATCAGATACCGGGGAGCTGTTTTTT.

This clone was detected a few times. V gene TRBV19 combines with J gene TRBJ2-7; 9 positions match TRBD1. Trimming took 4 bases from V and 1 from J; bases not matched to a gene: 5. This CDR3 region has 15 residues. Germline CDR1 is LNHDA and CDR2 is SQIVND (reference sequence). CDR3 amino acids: CASSTGTGLSYEQYF. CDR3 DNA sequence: TGTGCCAGTAGTACCGGGACAGGGCTTTCCTACGAGCAGTACTTC.

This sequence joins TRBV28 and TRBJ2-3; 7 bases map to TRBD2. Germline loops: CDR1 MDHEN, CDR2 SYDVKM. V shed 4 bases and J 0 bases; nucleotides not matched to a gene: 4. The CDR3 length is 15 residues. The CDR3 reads CASSSSGTSTDTQYF. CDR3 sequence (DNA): TGTGCCAGCAGTTCGAGCGGGACTAGCACAGATACGCAGTATTTT. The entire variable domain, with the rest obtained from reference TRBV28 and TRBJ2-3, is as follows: DVKVTQSSRYLVKRTGEKVFLECVQDMDHENMFWYRQDPGLGLRLIYFSYDVKMKEKGDIPEGYSVSREKKERFSLILESASTNQTSMYLCASSSSGTSTDTQYFGPGTRLTVL.

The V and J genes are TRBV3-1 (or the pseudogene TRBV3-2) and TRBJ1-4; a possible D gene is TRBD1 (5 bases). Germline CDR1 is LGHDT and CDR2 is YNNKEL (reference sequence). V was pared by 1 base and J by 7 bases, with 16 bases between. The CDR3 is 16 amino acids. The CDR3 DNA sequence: TGTGCCAGCAGCCAAGGGTTCGAAGGGGTGGGTGAAAAACTGTTTTTT. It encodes CASSQGFEGVGEKLFF.

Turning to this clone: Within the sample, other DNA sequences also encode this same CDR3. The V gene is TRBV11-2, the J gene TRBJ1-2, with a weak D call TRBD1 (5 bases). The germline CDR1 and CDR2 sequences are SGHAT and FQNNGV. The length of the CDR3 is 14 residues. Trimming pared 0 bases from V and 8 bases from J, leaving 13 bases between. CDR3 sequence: CASSLEGRAYGYTF. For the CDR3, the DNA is TGTGCCAGCAGCTTAGAGGGCAGGGCCTACGGCTACACCTTC.

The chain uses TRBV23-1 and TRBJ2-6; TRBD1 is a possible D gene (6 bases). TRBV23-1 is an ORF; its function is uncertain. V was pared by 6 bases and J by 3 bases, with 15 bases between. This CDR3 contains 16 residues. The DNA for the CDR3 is TGCGCCAGCAGCCACAGGGTCCTATATGGGGCCAACGTCCTGACTTTC. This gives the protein CASSHRVLYGANVLTF.

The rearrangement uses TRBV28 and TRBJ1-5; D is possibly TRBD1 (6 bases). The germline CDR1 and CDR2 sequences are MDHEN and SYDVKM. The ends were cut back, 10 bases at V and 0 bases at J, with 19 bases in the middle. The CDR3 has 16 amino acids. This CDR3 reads CATQNLRGHSNQPQHF. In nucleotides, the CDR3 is TGTGCCACCCAAAACCTCAGGGGCCATAGCAATCAGCCCCAGCATTTT. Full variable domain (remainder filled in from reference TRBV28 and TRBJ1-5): DVKVTQSSRYLVKRTGEKVFLECVQDMDHENMFWYRQDPGLGLRLIYFSYDVKMKEKGDIPEGYSVSREKKERFSLILESASTNQTSMYLCATQNLRGHSNQPQHFGDGTRLSIL.

The CDR3 coding sequence is TGTGCCAGCAGTCGAGCGGGGGATTTCGGCGAGCAGTACTTC. This sequence encodes CASSRAGDFGEQYF. V and J are TRBV25-1 and TRBJ2-7, with 8 positions matching TRBD2. V shed 5 bases and J 6 bases; nucleotides not matched to a gene: 9. Germline V gene data show CDR1 as MGHDK and CDR2 as SYGVNS. The CDR3 is 14 residues long.

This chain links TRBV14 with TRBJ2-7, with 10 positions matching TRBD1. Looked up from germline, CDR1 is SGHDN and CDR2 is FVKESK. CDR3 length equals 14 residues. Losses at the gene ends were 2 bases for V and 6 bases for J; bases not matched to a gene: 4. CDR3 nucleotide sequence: TGTGCCAGCAGCCAACGGGACAGGGGCGGCGAGCAGTACTTC. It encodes CASSQRDRGGEQYF.

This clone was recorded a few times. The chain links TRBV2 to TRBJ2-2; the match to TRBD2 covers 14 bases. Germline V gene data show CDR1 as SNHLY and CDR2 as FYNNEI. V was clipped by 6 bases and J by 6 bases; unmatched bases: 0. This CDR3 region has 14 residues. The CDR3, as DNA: TGTGCCAGCAGGACTAGCGGGGGGGCCGGGGAGCTGTTTTTT. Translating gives CASRTSGGAGELFF.

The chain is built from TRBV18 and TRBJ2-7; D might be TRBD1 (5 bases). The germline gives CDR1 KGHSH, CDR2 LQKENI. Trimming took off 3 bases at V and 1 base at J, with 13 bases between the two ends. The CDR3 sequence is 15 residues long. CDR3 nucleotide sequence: TGTGCCAGCTCACCTGGGCAGGGATTATCCTACGAGCAGTACTTC. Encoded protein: CASSPGQGLSYEQYF.

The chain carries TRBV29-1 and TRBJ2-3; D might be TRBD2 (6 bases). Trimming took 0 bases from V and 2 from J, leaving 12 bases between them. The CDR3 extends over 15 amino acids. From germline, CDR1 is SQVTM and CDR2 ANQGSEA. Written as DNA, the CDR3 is TGCAGCGTTGAAGACGCGACTAGATACACAGATACGCAGTATTTT. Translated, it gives CSVEDATRYTDTQYF.

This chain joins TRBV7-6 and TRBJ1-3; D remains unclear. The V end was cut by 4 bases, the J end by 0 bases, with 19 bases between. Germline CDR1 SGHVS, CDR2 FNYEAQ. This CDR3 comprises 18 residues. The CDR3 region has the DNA TGTGCCAGCAGCTACGGGTTAGGCCCCGTTATCTCTGGAAACACCATATATTTT. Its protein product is CASSYGLGPVISGNTIYF.

The DNA of the CDR3 is TGTGCCAGCAGCTCAGGACAGGGTCCGTTCACCGGGGAGCTGTTTTTT. Protein: CASSSGQGPFTGELFF. The chain is built from TRBV5-4 and TRBJ2-2; TRBD1 agrees at 8 bases. This CDR3 contains 16 residues. With V trimmed by 3 bases and J by 4 bases, 8 bases remained unmatched. Looked up from germline, CDR1 is SGHNT and CDR2 is YYREEE (reference sequence).

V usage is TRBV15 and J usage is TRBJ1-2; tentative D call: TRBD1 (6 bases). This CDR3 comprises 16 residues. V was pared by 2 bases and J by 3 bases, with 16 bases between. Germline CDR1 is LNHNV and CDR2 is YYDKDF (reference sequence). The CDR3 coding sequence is TGTGCCACCAGCAGAACATACAGGGAAAAGGACTATGGCTACACCTTC. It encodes CATSRTYREKDYGYTF.

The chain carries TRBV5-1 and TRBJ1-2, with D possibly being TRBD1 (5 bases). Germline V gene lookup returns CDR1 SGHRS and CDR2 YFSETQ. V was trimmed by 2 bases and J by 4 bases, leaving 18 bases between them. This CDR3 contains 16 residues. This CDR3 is CASSFGFQGQGYGYTF. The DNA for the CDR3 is TGCGCCAGCAGCTTCGGTTTCCAAGGTCAGGGCTATGGCTACACCTTC.

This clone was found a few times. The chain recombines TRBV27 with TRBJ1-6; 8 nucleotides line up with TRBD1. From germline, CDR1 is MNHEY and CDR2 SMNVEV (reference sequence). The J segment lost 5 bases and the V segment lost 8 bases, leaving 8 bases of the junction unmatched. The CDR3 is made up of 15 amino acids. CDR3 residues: CASGTGTTHNSPLHF. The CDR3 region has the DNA TGTGCCAGCGGGACAGGCACAACTCATAATTCACCCCTCCACTTT.